The entry below gives a single TCR beta chain sequence along with its context. Methods used by the authors: Reference gene primer amplification in the assay estimated nucleated cell counts. Repertoires were generated with immunoSEQ multiplex PCR, while TCRdb's copy carries only in-frame clones and drops some. The V and J calls and clone size come from that table; D and trimming were worked out from the DNA. The data contain around 140,000 clones, around 82% of them singletons. The record originates from a study of blood T cell repertoires in COVID-19. At the level of the study: The United States, Italy and Spain provided the acute and convalescent COVID-19 samples.

Assignments of participants to cohorts depended upon their own reported clinical history. The specimen sequenced was PBMCs or T cells enriched from blood (not recorded which). The TCR sequence derives from a man aged 50 to 60 in a cohort exposed to, infected with or recovered from COVID-19 (not recorded which).

The chain's CDR3 is CAKDSLQTRGYTF. In DNA form, the CDR3 reads TGTGCCAAGGACAGTCTTCAAACAAGGGGCTACACCTTC. The chain combines TRBV30 with TRBJ1-2; tentatively, D is TRBD1 (6 bases). Trimming removed 8 bases from V and 8 bases from J, with 21 bases in between. The germline CDR1 and CDR2 sequences are GTSNPN and SVGIG (reference sequence). This CDR3 contains 13 residues.